This paragraph covers one T cell receptor beta chain sequence. The antigen remains undetermined. The sample originates from a study of T-cell memory formation after mild COVID-19. In the study overall: TCR clusters showed largely donor specificity.

General study findings and limits: Prior to infection, memory already included some responding clones, suggesting cross-reactive memory joined. Most CD4+ clones that shrank were in CM and EM, while CD8+ ones turned up in EMRA. Clonal second-wave expansions that peaked on day 37 had unconfirmed SARS-CoV-2 specificity.

Via MiXCR, TCRdb re-called the 5' RACE reads, giving one row per CDR3 protein. The table shows 98,000 or so distinct CDR3 sequences, with about 18% occurring only once. The source is a man younger than 30 who had mild COVID-19 (a few samples of this study predate the infection). Cell type and time point are not known. Sequences were obtained from PBMCs or a T cell subset sorted from them (not recorded which).

The CDR3 bases are TGTGCCAGCGGGGGAGGGCTAGATCAGCCCCAGCATTTT. Translating it yields CASGGGLDQPQHF. The V call is TRBV2, the J call TRBJ1-5; perhaps TRBD1 as D (5 bases). Germline CDR1 is SNHLY and CDR2 is FYNNEI. CDR3 size: 13 residues. The V end lost 8 bases, the J end lost 5 bases, and 13 bases lay between the germline ends.